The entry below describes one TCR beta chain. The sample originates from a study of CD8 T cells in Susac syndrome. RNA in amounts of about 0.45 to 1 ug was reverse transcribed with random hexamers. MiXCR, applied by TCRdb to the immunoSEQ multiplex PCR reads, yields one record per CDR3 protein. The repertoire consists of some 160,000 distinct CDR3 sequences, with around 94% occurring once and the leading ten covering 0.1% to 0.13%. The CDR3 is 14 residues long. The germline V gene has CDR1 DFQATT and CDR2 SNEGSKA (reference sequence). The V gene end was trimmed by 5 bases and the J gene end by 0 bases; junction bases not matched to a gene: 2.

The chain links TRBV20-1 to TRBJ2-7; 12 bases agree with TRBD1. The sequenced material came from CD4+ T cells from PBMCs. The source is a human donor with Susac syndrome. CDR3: CSAGTGGRSYEQYF. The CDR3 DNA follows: TGCAGTGCTGGGACAGGGGGCCGCTCCTACGAGCAGTACTTC.